This is a list of T cell receptor beta chains from one sample in a study of blood T cells in healthy people across ages. TCRdb reprocessed the 5' RACE reads with MiXCR, giving one entry per CDR3 protein. The table shows over a million distinct CDR3 sequences, with roughly 60% occurring only once. The sample consisted of blood. These receptors came from a man between 18 and 35 years old in good health. CDR3s include the opening cysteine and the closing phenylalanine or tryptophan. Fields, in order: V gene, clone size, D gene, J gene, CDR3 DNA, CDR3 protein. A D gene is named only where the DNA matches it firmly. Not all rows give a size; the values are once, few, many and, for expanded clones, a class.

>TRBV6-1|-|TRBD1|TRBJ2-5
TGTGCCAGCACACCCCGAGGGACAGCGATGTACCAAGAGACCCAGTACTTC
CASTPRGTAMYQETQYF
>TRBV29-1|few|TRBD2|TRBJ2-7
TGCAGCGTTGGGGCTAGCGGAGTCTACGAGCAGTACTTC
CSVGASGVYEQYF
>TRBV9|-|TRBD1|TRBJ1-2
TGTGCCAGCAGCGCGGGACAGGGACGCCCCTATGGCTACACCTTC
CASSAGQGRPYGYTF
>TRBV14|-|-|TRBJ2-3
TGTGCCAGCAGCCCAACTAGAACGAATACGCAGTATTTT
CASSPTRTNTQYF
>TRBV28|-|TRBD2|TRBJ2-7
TGTGCCAGCAGCCGGACTAGCTTCTCCTACGAGCAGTACTTC
CASSRTSFSYEQYF
>TRBV5-1|-|-|TRBJ1-2
TGCGCCAGCAGCTTGGTAGACAACGGGGGCTACACCTTC
CASSLVDNGGYTF
>TRBV5-1|-|-|TRBJ1-2
TGCGCCAGCAGCCTATCCGGACCGACGGGGGCGGAAGGCTACACCTTC
CASSLSGPTGAEGYTF
>TRBV7-9|-|-|TRBJ2-7
TGTGCCAGCAGCTCAACCACCACGCAGGGCGTGGGCTACGAGCAGTACTTC
CASSSTTTQGVGYEQYF
>TRBV7-9|many|-|TRBJ2-7
TGTGCCAGCAGTAGCGAGGGGTACGAGCAGTACTTC
CASSSEGYEQYF
>TRBV5-4|-|-|TRBJ2-1
TGTGCCAGCAGCTCGATTGTCTCCTACAATGAGCAGTTCTTC
CASSSIVSYNEQFF
>TRBV25-1|-|-|TRBJ2-7
TGTGCCAGCAGTTGGGGGGGCGGGCATGGCGAGCAGTACTTC
CASSWGGGHGEQYF
>TRBV20-1|-|-|TRBJ1-5
TGCAGTGCTCTCAGCCTACAGGAGTCCCAGCATTTT
CSALSLQESQHF
>TRBV4-2|-|TRBD2|TRBJ2-1
TGTGCCAGCAGCCAAGTACCCGGGGCTAGCGGTTACAATGAGCAGTTCTTC
CASSQVPGASGYNEQFF
>TRBV14|-|TRBD1|TRBJ2-4
TGTGCCAGCAGCCAAGTCACAGGGGCGGATCTGTACTTC
CASSQVTGADLYF
>TRBV4-1|-|-|TRBJ1-2
TGCGCCAGCAGCCAAGACCACGCCAACTATGGCTACACCTTC
CASSQDHANYGYTF
>TRBV12-3/TRBV12-4|-|-|TRBJ2-7
TGTGCCAGCAGTTACCCTCAGGCATGGGCCTACGAGCAGTACTTC
CASSYPQAWAYEQYF
>TRBV21-1|-|-|TRBJ2-4
TGTGCAGCGGCAGGCCGAGGGGGGGAGAACATTCAGTACTTC
CAAAGRGGENIQYF
>TRBV5-1|-|-|TRBJ1-1
TGCGCCAGCAGCTCCTTAATTGGTCCGAACACTGAAGCTTTCTTT
CASSSLIGPNTEAFF
>TRBV9|-|-|TRBJ2-3
TGTGCCAGCAGCGTAGGGGGTGGACACGTTAGCACAGATACGCAGTATTTT
CASSVGGGHVSTDTQYF
>TRBV2|-|-|TRBJ1-1
TGTGCCAGCAGTGAAGCGGGGGCAGTTTTACAAAAGTGGGCTGAAGCTTTCTTT
CASSEAGAVLQKWAEAFF
>TRBV4-1|few|-|TRBJ1-2
TGCGCCAGCAGCCAAGAAGACTACTATGGCTACACCTTC
CASSQEDYYGYTF
>TRBV7-9|-|-|TRBJ2-1
TGTGTCAGCAGCTGGGCCACGAAGCCTTACAATGAGCAGTTCTTC
CVSSWATKPYNEQFF